What follows describes a single T cell receptor beta chain. The source of the sample is a study of siplizumab effects on memory and regulatory T cells. The data were produced by immunoSEQ multiplex PCR, yet TCRdb's version contains in-frame clones alone and is incomplete. The top ten clones hold around 0.029% of a sample with approximately 94,000 clones, around 97% of them seen once. CDR1 and CDR2 (germline): KGHSH, LQKENI. CDR3 length equals 15 residues. The ends were cut back, 2 bases at V and 6 bases at J, with 14 bases in the middle. Material for sequencing was naive CD4+ T cells sorted from blood. The TCR was taken from a human donor in good health. The gene calls are TRBV18 and TRBJ1-5; D remains unclear. CDR3 bases: TGTGCCAGCTCACCAACCCTGGGGTTGGTTCAGCCCCAGCATTTT. Translating it yields CASSPTLGLVQPQHF.